The sample holds many counts of the clone carrying this TCR beta chain. The sample comes from a study of T cells of healthy individuals. This CDR3 is 13 amino acids long. Germline lookup yields CDR1 MDHEN and CDR2 SYDVKM. V was pared by 8 bases and J by 5 bases, with 13 bases between. One entry per CDR3 protein, called by TCRdb with MiXCR from the 5' RACE reads. The sample lists fewer than 90,000 distinct CDR3 sequences; more than 5% were seen once. V and J are TRBV28 and TRBJ1-3; D not resolved. The source is a female donor in good health. CDR3 nucleotide sequence: TGTGCCAGCGCTAACTCACTGAGAAACACCATATATTTT. The encoded protein is CASANSLRNTIYF. Combining the CDR3 with reference TRBV28 and TRBJ1-3 gives the whole variable domain DVKVTQSSRYLVKRTGEKVFLECVQDMDHENMFWYRQDPGLGLRLIYFSYDVKMKEKGDIPEGYSVSREKKERFSLILESASTNQTSMYLCASANSLRNTIYFGEGSWLTVV.